A selection of T cell receptor beta chains follows, all from one sample in a study of CD4 T cells in relation to SARS-CoV-2 and coronaviruses. Sequencing was performed with immunoSEQ multiplex PCR; in TCRdb, only in-frame clones are kept and a portion is missing. The sample carries some 65,000 clones, 87% recorded once. Source material: memory CD4+ T cells from PBMCs. All receptors come from a human donor in good health. Both conserved end residues are part of each CDR3. The D gene is left open where the match is weak. A clone size is listed for some rows: how often the clone was seen (once, few, many), or a class if it is expanded.

>TRBJ2-7|TRBD1|TRBV18|.
CASSPGTDTYEQYF
TGTGCCAGCTCACCCGGGACAGACACCTACGAGCAGTACTTC
>TRBJ2-4|TRBD1|TRBV7-6|.
CASSFHPETGVGSKNIQYF
TGTGCCAGCAGCTTCCACCCCGAGACAGGGGTTGGATCCAAAAACATTCAGTACTTC
>TRBJ1-3|.|TRBV3-1/TRBV3-2|.
CASSQRRASSGNTIYF
TGTGCCAGCAGCCAAAGACGGGCTAGCTCTGGAAACACCATATATTTT
>TRBJ1-1|TRBD1|TRBV6-2/TRBV6-3|.
CASSLQGIEAFF
TGTGCCAGCAGCCTACAGGGGATTGAAGCTTTCTTT
>TRBJ2-3|.|TRBV20-1|.
CSASVSGGPHISTDTQYF
TGCAGTGCTAGTGTCTCCGGGGGGCCCCATATAAGCACAGATACGCAGTATTTT
>TRBJ2-3|.|TRBV4-1|.
CASSQAMTRPEDTQYF
TGCGCCAGCAGCCAAGCAATGACTCGACCGGAGGATACGCAGTATTTT
>TRBJ1-6|.|TRBV10-1|few
CASSVEWNSPLHF
TGCGCCAGCAGTGTGGAGTGGAATTCACCCCTCCACTTT
>TRBJ1-5|.|TRBV18|.
CASSPYGSGQPQHF
TGTGCCAGCTCACCTTATGGTTCGGGTCAGCCCCAGCATTTT
>TRBJ2-3|.|TRBV6-1|.
CASSDRGGGNDADTQYF
TGTGCCAGCAGTGATAGAGGAGGCGGGAACGACGCAGATACGCAGTATTTT
>TRBJ2-6|.|TRBV28|.
CASSLRGVGANVLTF
TGTGCCAGCAGTCTTAGGGGGGTTGGGGCCAACGTCCTGACTTTC
>TRBJ2-5|.|TRBV5-1|.
CASSSGVVAEPQETQYF
TGCGCCAGCAGCTCCGGAGTAGTAGCGGAGCCGCAAGAGACCCAGTACTTC
>TRBJ1-2|.|TRBV2|.
CASSGQAKMFGYTF
TGTGCCAGCAGTGGACAGGCCAAGATGTTTGGCTACACCTTC
>TRBJ2-2|TRBD1|TRBV19|.
CASSTTGGRTGELFF
TGTGCCAGTAGTACCACAGGGGGCAGGACCGGGGAGCTGTTTTTT
>TRBJ1-3|TRBD1|TRBV28|.
CASSLAGGQGYGNTIYF
TGTGCCAGCAGTTTAGCGGGGGGACAGGGGTATGGAAACACCATATATTTT
>TRBJ2-3|TRBD1|TRBV7-9|.
CASRFPGQITDTQYF
TGTGCCAGCAGGTTTCCGGGACAGATCACAGATACGCAGTATTTT
>TRBJ2-5|.|TRBV7-7|once
CASSPTRGLQETQYF
TGTGCCAGCAGCCCAACCAGGGGCCTGCAAGAGACCCAGTACTTC
>TRBJ1-4|.|TRBV7-8|.
CASSLGGQEKLFF
TGTGCCAGCAGCTTAGGGGGGCAGGAAAAACTGTTTTTT
>TRBJ2-3|.|TRBV19|.
CASSIGTGSTDTQYF
TGTGCCAGTAGTATTGGGACGGGGAGCACAGATACGCAGTATTTT
>TRBJ2-3|.|TRBV27|.
CASSPGRGTDTQYF
TGTGCCAGCAGTCCCGGCAGGGGCACAGATACGCAGTATTTT
>TRBJ1-1|TRBD1|TRBV28|.
CASRSTGFDTEAFF
TGTGCCAGCAGATCGACAGGGTTTGACACTGAAGCTTTCTTT
>TRBJ2-3|.|TRBV7-9|.
CASSSQDYGTDTQYF
TGTGCCAGCAGCTCCCAAGACTATGGCACAGATACGCAGTATTTT
>TRBJ1-6|.|TRBV5-1|.
CASSSTGSSYNSPLHF
TGCGCCAGCAGCTCAACAGGGAGCTCCTATAATTCACCCCTCCACTTT
>TRBJ2-7|.|TRBV29-1|.
CSVGPDIGYEQYF
TGCAGCGTTGGACCCGACATTGGCTACGAGCAGTACTTC
>TRBJ1-2|.|TRBV6-5|.
CASSSGPPLTGYGYTF
TGTGCCAGCAGTTCGGGACCGCCACTGACGGGCTATGGCTACACCTTC
>TRBJ1-2|TRBD1|TRBV5-6|.
CASSSTTGRYGYTF
TGTGCCAGCAGCTCTACGACAGGGCGCTATGGCTACACCTTC
>TRBJ2-3|TRBD2|TRBV7-9|.
CASSARTSFADTQYF
TGTGCCAGCAGCGCTCGGACTAGCTTTGCAGATACGCAGTATTTT
>TRBJ1-2|TRBD1|TRBV7-9|.
CASSPAGTGGFGYTF
TGTGCCAGCAGCCCCGCCGGGACAGGGGGATTTGGCTACACCTTC
>TRBJ1-2|TRBD1|TRBV9|.
CASSARYRGTLNYGYTF
TGTGCCAGCAGCGCCCGTTACAGGGGAACTCTCAACTATGGCTACACCTTC
>TRBJ2-1|.|TRBV5-1|.
CASSLAVNYNEQFF
TGCGCCAGCAGCTTGGCAGTGAACTACAATGAGCAGTTCTTC
>TRBJ2-7|.|TRBV30|.
CAWSVMIRDNYEQYF
TGTGCCTGGAGTGTAATGATCCGGGACAACTACGAGCAGTACTTC
>TRBJ2-1|TRBD2|TRBV10-1|.
CASSPGLAGTYNEQFF
TGCGCCAGCAGCCCGGGACTAGCGGGAACTTACAATGAGCAGTTCTTC
>TRBJ2-3|.|TRBV5-1|.
CASSLGQNDDTQYF
TGCGCCAGCAGCTTGGGACAGAACGATGATACGCAGTATTTT
>TRBJ2-3|.|TRBV7-2|.
CASSLGLGRYYTDTQYF
TGTGCCAGCAGCTTAGGCTTGGGGCGGTATTACACAGATACGCAGTATTTT
>TRBJ1-2|TRBD1|TRBV4-1|few
CASSRAGQGFYGYTF
TGCGCCAGCAGCCGAGCCGGACAGGGCTTCTATGGCTACACCTTC
>TRBJ1-2|.|TRBV2|.
CASSEGQGANYGYTF
TGTGCCAGCAGTGAGGGCCAAGGGGCGAACTATGGCTACACCTTC
>TRBJ1-6|.|TRBV5-8|.
CASSMDRLSPLHF
TGTGCCAGCAGCATGGACAGACTTTCACCCCTCCACTTT
>TRBJ1-5|.|TRBV7-6|few
CASSLEMNGARPQHF
TGTGCCAGCAGCTTAGAGATGAATGGGGCTAGGCCCCAGCATTTT
>TRBJ1-2|.|TRBV28|few
CASRSRGSGGYTF
TGTGCCAGCAGGTCTAGGGGTTCGGGGGGCTACACCTTC
>TRBJ1-2|.|TRBV7-9|.
CASSLAQYGYTF
TGTGCCAGCAGCTTAGCGCAATATGGCTACACCTTC
>TRBJ2-1|.|TRBV11-2|.
CASSLDRGGRNEQFF
TGTGCCAGCAGCTTAGATCGGGGAGGCCGAAATGAGCAGTTCTTC
>TRBJ1-6|.|TRBV18|.
CASSPDRNNSPLHF
TGTGCCAGCTCACCCGACAGGAATAATTCACCCCTCCACTTT
>TRBJ1-2|.|TRBV7-2|.
CASRLLGGNYGYTF
TGTGCCAGCAGGCTGTTGGGCGGAAACTATGGCTACACCTTC
>TRBJ2-2|TRBD1|TRBV19|once
CASIRPGGNTGELFF
TGTGCCAGTATCAGGCCAGGGGGCAACACCGGGGAGCTGTTTTTT
>TRBJ1-1|.|TRBV7-3|.
CASSLFSMSMGQNTEAFF
TGTGCCAGCAGCTTATTTTCTATGAGTATGGGTCAGAACACTGAAGCTTTCTTT
>TRBJ2-7|TRBD1|TRBV6-5|few
CASSSTGTGYYEQYF
TGTGCCAGCAGTTCCACCGGGACAGGGTACTACGAGCAGTACTTC
>TRBJ2-3|TRBD1|TRBV24-1|.
CATGGSTGGADTQYF
TGTGCCACCGGTGGATCCACAGGGGGTGCAGATACGCAGTATTTT
>TRBJ1-1|.|TRBV20-1|.
CSASRGRDEAFF
TGCAGTGCTAGTCGAGGGCGAGATGAAGCTTTCTTT
>TRBJ1-5|.|TRBV10-3|.
CAISESAGDQPQHF
TGTGCCATCAGTGAGTCTGCAGGGGATCAGCCCCAGCATTTT
>TRBJ2-2|.|TRBV7-3|.
CASSLETGELFF
TGTGCCAGCAGCTTAGAAACCGGGGAGCTGTTTTTT
>TRBJ2-1|.|TRBV2|.
CASSLGRGWAEQFF
TGTGCCAGCAGCCTCGGTCGGGGATGGGCGGAGCAGTTCTTC
>TRBJ1-5|.|TRBV19|few
CASSGAGQPQHF
TGTGCCAGTTCAGGGGCGGGTCAGCCCCAGCATTTT
>TRBJ2-2|.|TRBV7-2|.
CASSLAGVTGELFF
TGTGCCAGCAGCTTAGCAGGGGTCACCGGGGAGCTGTTTTTT
>TRBJ2-1|.|TRBV5-4|.
CASSRHPGADNEQFF
TGTGCCAGCAGCCGACACCCTGGGGCAGACAATGAGCAGTTCTTC